Sequencing of this TCR beta chain was carried out in a study of blood T cell repertoires in COVID-19. Sequencing was performed with immunoSEQ multiplex PCR; in TCRdb, only in-frame clones are kept and a portion is missing. The data show 40,000 to 45,000 clones, 85% to 90% seen once. V lost 3 bases and J lost 3; bases outside the gene matches: 12. This CDR3 spans 18 amino acids. CDR1 is SGHVS, CDR2 FQNEAQ, per germline. The sequence came from a man between 40 and 49 years old with COVID-19, enrolled during active disease. The chain uses TRBV7-8 and TRBJ2-3, with 10 nucleotides matching TRBD2. The sample comprised peripheral blood. CDR3 nucleotide sequence: TGTGCCAGCAGCTTCGGGCTAGCGGGAGCTCGCCGAACAGATACGCAGTATTTT. Translation: CASSFGLAGARRTDTQYF.